This T cell receptor (beta chain) comes out of a study of blood T cell repertoires in COVID-19. Study-wide background: The study drew acute and convalescent COVID-19 samples from the United States, Italy and Spain. The cDNA or gDNA used as material had been derived from T cells, B-cell-depleted T cells, or PBMCs.

Germline lookup yields CDR1 MNHEY and CDR2 SVGEGT. V was pared by 4 bases and J by 6 bases, with 12 bases between. The CDR3 totals 13 residues. Assay: immunoSEQ multiplex PCR; the TCRdb copy retains only in-frame clones and omits some. The sample has 40,000 to 45,000 clones; roughly nine tenths are singletons. The rearrangement links TRBV6-2 or TRBV6-3 to TRBJ1-1; unclear D gene. The sequenced sample was peripheral blood. The receptor comes from a human donor in a cohort sampled during active COVID-19. Here the CDR3 reads CASSSPPRAEAFF. In DNA, the CDR3 is TGTGCCAGCAGTTCCCCGCCTCGGGCTGAAGCTTTCTTT.